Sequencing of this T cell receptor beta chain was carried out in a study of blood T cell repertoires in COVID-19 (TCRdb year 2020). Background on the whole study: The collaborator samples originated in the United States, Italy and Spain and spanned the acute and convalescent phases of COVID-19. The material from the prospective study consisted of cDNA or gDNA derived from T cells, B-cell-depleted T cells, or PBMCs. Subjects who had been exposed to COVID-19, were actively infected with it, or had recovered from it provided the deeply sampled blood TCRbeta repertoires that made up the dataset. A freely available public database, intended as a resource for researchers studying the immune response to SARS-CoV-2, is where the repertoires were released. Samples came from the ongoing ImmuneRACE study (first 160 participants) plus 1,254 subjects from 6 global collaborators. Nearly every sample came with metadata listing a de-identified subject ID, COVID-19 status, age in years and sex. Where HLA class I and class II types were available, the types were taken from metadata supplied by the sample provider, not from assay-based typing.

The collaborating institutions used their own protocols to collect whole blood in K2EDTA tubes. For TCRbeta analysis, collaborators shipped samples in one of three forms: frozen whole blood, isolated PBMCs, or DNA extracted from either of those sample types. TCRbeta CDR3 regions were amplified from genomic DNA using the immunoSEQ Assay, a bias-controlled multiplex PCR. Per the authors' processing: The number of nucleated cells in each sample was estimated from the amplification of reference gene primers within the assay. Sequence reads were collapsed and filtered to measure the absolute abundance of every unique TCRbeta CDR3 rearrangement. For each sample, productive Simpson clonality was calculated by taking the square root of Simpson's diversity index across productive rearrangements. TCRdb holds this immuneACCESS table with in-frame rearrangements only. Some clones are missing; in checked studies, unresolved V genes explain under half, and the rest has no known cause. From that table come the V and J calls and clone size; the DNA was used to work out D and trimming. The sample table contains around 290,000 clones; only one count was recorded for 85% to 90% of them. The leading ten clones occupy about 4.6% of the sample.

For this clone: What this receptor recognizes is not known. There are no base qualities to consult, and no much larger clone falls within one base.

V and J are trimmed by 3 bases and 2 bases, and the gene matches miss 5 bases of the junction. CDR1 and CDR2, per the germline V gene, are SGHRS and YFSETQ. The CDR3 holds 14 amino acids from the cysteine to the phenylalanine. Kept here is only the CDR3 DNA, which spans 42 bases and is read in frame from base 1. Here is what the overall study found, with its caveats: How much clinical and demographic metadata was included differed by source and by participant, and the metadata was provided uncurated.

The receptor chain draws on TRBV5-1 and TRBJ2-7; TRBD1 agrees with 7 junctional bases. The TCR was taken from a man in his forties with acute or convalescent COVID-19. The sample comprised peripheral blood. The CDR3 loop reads CASSSPGQTYEQYF. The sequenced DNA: TGCGCCAGCAGCTCGCCGGGACAGACCTACGAGCAGTACTTC. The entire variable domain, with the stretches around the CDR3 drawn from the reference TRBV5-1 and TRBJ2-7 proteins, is KAGVTQTPRYLIKTRGQQVTLSCSPISGHRSVSWYQQTPGQGLQFLFEYFSETQRNKGNFPGRFSGRQFSNSRSEMNVSTLELGDSALYLCASSSPGQTYEQYFGPGTRLTVT.